This T cell receptor (beta chain) was sequenced in a study of cytomegalovirus exposure and HLA in healthy donors (TCRdb year 2017). Concerning the study at large: An earlier analysis of about 560 of the donors reported around 280 Gb of sequence data and 117 million unique TCR beta sequences obtained from roughly 180 million T cells. Typing coverage varied by locus: roughly 620-640 donors for A, B, C, DRB1 and DQB1; under 550 for DQA1; approximately 570 for DPA1; 400 to 480 for DPB1. In addition to the first cohort of 650 to 750 subjects, a separate validation cohort of approximately 130 different subjects was used. Of the approximately 370 genotyped donors, 81% were placed in the genetic ancestry cluster associated with self-reported Caucasian donors. Donor age, sex, ethnicity and CMV serostatus were compiled alongside the repertoire data. Roughly 300 gigabases of sequencing data and tens of millions of unique TCR sequences were included in an early release covering about 600 HLA-typed donors. An earlier analysis of 587 of the donors used high-throughput TCR beta sequencing to judge whether each TCR beta V gene segment behaved as functional or pseudogenic. Every discovery cohort repertoire had been produced on one sequencing platform. The study was designed to test whether signatures of past pathogen exposure could be identified by cataloging public T cell receptors. On average, roughly 250,000 unique TCR beta nucleotide sequences were sequenced per donor among roughly 430 genotyped donors of the cohort, with about 17% of those sequences being non-productive. Four or five DR-DQ haplotypes were treated as single units for association and clustering because of strong linkage in the cohort. A later analysis re-analyzed previously published TCR beta repertoires from 550 to 700 donors and added high-resolution HLA genotyping to study TCR occurrence patterns. Class I and class II HLA loci were covered by the typing at four-digit resolution. The later analysis used no new phenotypic data to find candidate immune exposures, relying instead on TCR beta sequences and their occurrence across donors. A later genetic analysis used genome-wide SNP genotypes for about 55% of the 666 donors, treating that subset as a discovery cohort. High-throughput TCR immunosequencing, statistical association of individual TCRs with disease status, and machine learning were combined to predict cytomegalovirus infection status. The study used immunosequencing to profile the T cell repertoires of 666 subjects and linked those repertoires to cytomegalovirus serostatus. What the work shows at the level of the full study, not this receptor alone: In an earlier analysis of 450 to 750 of the donors, most TCR beta V segments appeared in productive rearrangements about 87% or about 30% of the time, broadly matching IMGT annotations. A cluster of highly shared sequence variants was judged likely to represent a technical artifact of the sequencing pipeline. Because counts were too low, 15 or so rarely observed V segments, including chromosome 9 orphons, were excluded from the earlier analysis of 587 of the donors. At a false discovery rate of 0.05, a later analysis linked 16,951 TCR beta sequences to specific HLA alleles. In both the original and validation cohorts, the classifier was reported to diagnose cytomegalovirus status with high specificity and sensitivity. According to a later analysis, TCR association rates differed among HLA loci, with DRB1 alleles showing the most associated TCRs and HLA-C alleles showing the fewest. Most TCR sequences were seen in very few donors, while some public TCRs were found in many individuals. An association between a missense DCLRE1C variant and V-gene and J-gene trimming of TCR beta chains was found in a later genetic analysis and replicated in an independent cohort. In this cohort, only TCR beta chains were sequenced, and detectable features were limited by the absence of alpha or paired-chain data. A further reported finding was that TCR beta sequences accurately predicted the HLA-A and HLA-B alleles for most subjects in the first cohort. In the study, 150 to 200 TCR beta chains were listed as associated with cytomegalovirus. The authors suggested that the approach could potentially be extended to other disease states and immunological phenotypes. Immune exposure information for the cohort was limited to CMV serostatus. Strong co-occurrence of HLA alleles, especially DR and DQ, made assigning TCR associations to individual alleles difficult. According to a later genetic analysis, donors in an Asian-associated ancestry cluster had fewer N-insertions in productive TCRs than the approximately 670-donor mean. Most CMV-associated TCR beta chains appeared to be HLA-restricted in a later analysis, and the HLA associations seemed to be driven largely by CMV exposure. Some IMGT-functional V segments, including TRBV6-2 and TRBV6-3, could not be told apart with the 87-base-pair reads, so those segments were excluded. Three of the identified cytomegalovirus-associated TCR beta chains were confirmed in vitro to be specific for cytomegalovirus antigens. HLA typing was unavailable for some donors at each locus, so association tests used only the typed subset. Several of the top co-occurrence clusters appeared to be linked to parvovirus B19, influenza, CMV and Epstein-Barr virus, according to a later analysis. Compared with equally common non-associated chains, HLA-associated TCR beta chains in a later analysis were more clonally expanded and had lower generation probabilities. Linkage disequilibrium might explain the correlated functional status among segregating V segments, but an unknown experimental factor could not be excluded. Presence/absence analyses assumed roughly uniform sequencing depth across donors, an assumption that may not hold.

In total, 630 or so healthy bone marrow donors made up the cohort. At the time of sampling, every cohort member was nominally healthy, though immune exposures that went unrecorded were likely present. Of the 690 or so cohort members, around 300 had a positive CMV serostatus and about 350 had a negative one, while no CMV serostatus was recorded for the donor. Each donor provided a peripheral blood sample, and peripheral blood mononuclear cells were used for TCR beta sequencing. The Qiagen DNeasy Blood Extraction Kit was used to extract genomic DNA from the blood cell samples. Looking up the germline V gene yields CDR1 SGHRS and CDR2 YFSETQ. V is cut back by 4 bases and J by 2 bases, with 8 bases in the junction unmatched. The CDR3 goes from the cysteine to the phenylalanine over 15 residues. The kept DNA is CDR3 alone, 45 bases in frame from the first base. Library construction relied on the immunoSEQ multiplex PCR assay. The multiplex PCR relied on a mix of 60 forward primers for TCR Vbeta segments and 13 reverse primers for TCR Jbeta segments. The CDR3 region of rearranged TCR beta genes was amplified from genomic DNA with a multiplex PCR assay. The Illumina HiSeq System was used to sequence the amplified TCR beta libraries as 87-base-pair reads. Processing in the source paper ran as follows. Across the 670 or so repertoires, a later analysis counted roughly 84 million unique TCR beta chains, 9 million to 14 million of which were shared by at least two donors. A nearest-neighbor algorithm error-corrected the raw reads and collapsed the reads into unique sequences, merging closely related sequences to remove PCR and sequencing errors. To assign V, D and J gene segments, CDR3 sequences were aligned to IMGT reference sequences. For a sequence to be retained, a match of at least six nucleotides to both a V gene segment and a J gene segment was required. Rearrangements were classified as productive when the CDR3 lacked stop codons and remained in frame with V and J, and all other rearrangements were classified as non-productive. Following IMGT convention, CDR3 was defined as the stretch from the second conserved V-encoded cysteine to the conserved J-encoded phenylalanine. In an earlier analysis of some 550 of the donors, sequences lacking an unambiguous match to a single V gene segment were excluded. An earlier analysis of 587 of the donors classified V segments as functional when productive rearrangements were above 56.7% and as segregating when the standard deviation between donors was above 5%. A statistical classification framework was built for diagnosing cytomegalovirus status from the catalog of TCR beta chain sequences. In a later analysis, V and J genes were assigned by comparing TCR nucleotide sequences against IMGT/GENE-DB human TR gene sequences. In a later analysis, CDR3 sequences and most-parsimonious VDJ recombination scenarios were assigned using the TCRdist pipeline. In a later analysis, each TCR beta chain was defined by its CDR3 amino acid sequence together with its V-gene family, and reads without a unique V-gene family were excluded. A later analysis removed several hundred highly shared, low-generation-probability nucleotide sequences to deal with suspected cross-contamination and a sequencing artifact. In a later analysis, a clonal expansion index for each public chain was calculated from normalized within-repertoire ranks of inferred template counts. Generation probabilities in a later analysis came from a VDJ recombination model fitted to out-of-frame rearrangements, and those results were checked against IGoR. Hypergeometric tests were used in a later analysis to score TCR-TCR, TCR-HLA and TCR-CMV co-occurrence, with a repertoire-size bias correction applied to the TCR pairs. False discovery rates were estimated in a later analysis by permuting HLA or CMV assignments 20 times. In a later analysis, co-occurring TCRs were grouped using DBSCAN, and TCRdist sequence similarity was added for clustering within HLA-allele-positive subsets. For co-occurrence clustering, repertoires with fewer than 30,000 or more than 120,000 public chains were excluded, along with five or six repertoires with anomalous nucleotide sharing. Not all clones reach the TCRdb copy of this immuneACCESS table, which keeps in-frame sequences only. Checked studies attribute under half of the gap to unresolved V genes and leave the rest unexplained. The V and J calls and clone size are taken from that table; D and trimming were inferred from the DNA. The sample table lists roughly 43,000 clones, roughly 60% of them with a count of one. The biggest ten clones account for about 9% of the sample.

In the case of this clone: Its antigen is unknown. Base qualities are not recorded, but no much larger clone differs from it by a single base.

The sample comprised PBMCs. The source is a human donor in good health. The V gene is TRBV5-1 and the J gene is TRBJ1-2, with 7 middle bases fitting TRBD1. The CDR3 has the sequence CASSPTTGTNYGYTF. The nucleotides read TGCGCCAGCAGCCCGACGACAGGGACGAACTATGGCTACACCTTC. The CDR3, completed at both ends by the reference TRBV5-1 and TRBJ1-2 genes, gives the full variable domain KAGVTQTPRYLIKTRGQQVTLSCSPISGHRSVSWYQQTPGQGLQFLFEYFSETQRNKGNFPGRFSGRQFSNSRSEMNVSTLELGDSALYLCASSPTTGTNYGYTFGSGTRLTVV.